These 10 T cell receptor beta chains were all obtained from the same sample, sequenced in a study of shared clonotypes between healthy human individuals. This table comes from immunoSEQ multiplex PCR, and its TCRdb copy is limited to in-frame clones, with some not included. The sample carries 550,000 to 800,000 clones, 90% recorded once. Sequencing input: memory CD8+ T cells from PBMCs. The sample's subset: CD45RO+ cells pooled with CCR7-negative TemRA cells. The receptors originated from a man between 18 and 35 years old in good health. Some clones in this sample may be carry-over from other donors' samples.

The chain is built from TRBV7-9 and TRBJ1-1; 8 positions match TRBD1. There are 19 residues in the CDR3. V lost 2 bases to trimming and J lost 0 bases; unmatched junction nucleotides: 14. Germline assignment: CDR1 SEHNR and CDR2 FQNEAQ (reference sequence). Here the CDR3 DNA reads TGTGCCAGCAGCTTAATGTGGGACAGGCAGGGGACCATGAACACTGAAGCTTTCTTT. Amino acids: CASSLMWDRQGTMNTEAFF.

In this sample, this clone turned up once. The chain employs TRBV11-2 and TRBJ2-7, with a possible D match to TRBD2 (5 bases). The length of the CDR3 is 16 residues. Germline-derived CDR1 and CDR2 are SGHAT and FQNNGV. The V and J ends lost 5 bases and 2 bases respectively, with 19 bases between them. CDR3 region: CASSRPGGPIPYEQYF. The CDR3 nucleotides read TGTGCCAGCAGCCGCCCCGGAGGACCTATCCCCTACGAGCAGTACTTC.

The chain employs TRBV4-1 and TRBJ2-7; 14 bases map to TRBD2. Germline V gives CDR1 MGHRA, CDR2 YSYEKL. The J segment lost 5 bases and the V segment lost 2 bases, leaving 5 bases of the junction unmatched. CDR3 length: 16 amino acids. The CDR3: CASSQFGTSGRDEQYF. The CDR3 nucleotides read TGCGCCAGCAGCCAATTTGGGACTAGCGGGAGAGACGAGCAGTACTTC.

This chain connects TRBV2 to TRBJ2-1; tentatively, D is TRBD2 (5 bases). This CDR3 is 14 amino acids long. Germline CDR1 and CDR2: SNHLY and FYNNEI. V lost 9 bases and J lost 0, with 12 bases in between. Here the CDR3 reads CARHSGDSYNEQFF. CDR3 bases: TGTGCCAGACACAGCGGAGACTCCTACAATGAGCAGTTCTTC.

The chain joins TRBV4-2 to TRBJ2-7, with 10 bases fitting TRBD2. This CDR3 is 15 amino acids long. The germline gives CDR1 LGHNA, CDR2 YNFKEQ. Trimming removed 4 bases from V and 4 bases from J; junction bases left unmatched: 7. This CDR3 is CASSLGTSVYYEQYF. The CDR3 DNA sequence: TGTGCCAGCAGCCTCGGGACTAGCGTATATTACGAGCAGTACTTC.

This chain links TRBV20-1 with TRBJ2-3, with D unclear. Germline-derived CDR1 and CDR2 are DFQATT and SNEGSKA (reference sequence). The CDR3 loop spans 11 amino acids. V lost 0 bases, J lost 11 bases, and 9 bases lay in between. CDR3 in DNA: TGCAGTGCTAGAGATAATCTATTGCAGTATTTT. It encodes CSARDNLLQYF.

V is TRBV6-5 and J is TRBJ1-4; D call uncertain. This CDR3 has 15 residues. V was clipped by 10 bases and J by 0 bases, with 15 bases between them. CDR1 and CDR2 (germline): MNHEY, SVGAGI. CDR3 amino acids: CATSEGIATNEKLFF. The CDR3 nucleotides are TGTGCCACCTCAGAGGGTATTGCAACTAATGAAAAACTGTTTTTT.

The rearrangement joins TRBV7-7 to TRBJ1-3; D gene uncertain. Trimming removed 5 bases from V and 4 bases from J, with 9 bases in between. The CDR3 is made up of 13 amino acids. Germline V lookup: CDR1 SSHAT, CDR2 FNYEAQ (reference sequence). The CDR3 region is CASSPGEGNTIYF. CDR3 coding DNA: TGTGCCAGCAGCCCTGGGGAAGGAAACACCATATATTTT.

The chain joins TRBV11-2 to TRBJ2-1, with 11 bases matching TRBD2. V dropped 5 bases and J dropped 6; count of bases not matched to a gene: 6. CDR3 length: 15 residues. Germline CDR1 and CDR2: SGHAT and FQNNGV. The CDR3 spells CASSMTSGTLNEQFF. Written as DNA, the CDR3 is TGTGCCAGCAGCATGACTAGCGGGACCCTCAATGAGCAGTTCTTC.

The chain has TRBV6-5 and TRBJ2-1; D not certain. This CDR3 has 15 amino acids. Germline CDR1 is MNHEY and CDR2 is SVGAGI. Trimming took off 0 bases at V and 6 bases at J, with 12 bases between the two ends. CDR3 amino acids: CASSYSGPETNEQFF. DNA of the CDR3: TGTGCCAGCAGTTACTCGGGCCCTGAAACCAATGAGCAGTTCTTC.